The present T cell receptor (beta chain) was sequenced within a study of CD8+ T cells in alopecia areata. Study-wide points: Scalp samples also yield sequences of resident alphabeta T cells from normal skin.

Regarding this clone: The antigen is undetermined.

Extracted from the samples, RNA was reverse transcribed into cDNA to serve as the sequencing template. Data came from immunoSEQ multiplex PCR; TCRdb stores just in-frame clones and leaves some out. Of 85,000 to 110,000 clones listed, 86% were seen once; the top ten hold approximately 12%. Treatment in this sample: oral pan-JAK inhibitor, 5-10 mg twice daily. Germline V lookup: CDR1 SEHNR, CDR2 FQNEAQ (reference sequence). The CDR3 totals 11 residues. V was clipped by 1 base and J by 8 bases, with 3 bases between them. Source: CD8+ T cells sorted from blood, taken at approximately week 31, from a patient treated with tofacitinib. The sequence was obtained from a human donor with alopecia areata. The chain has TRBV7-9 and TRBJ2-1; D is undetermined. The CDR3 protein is CASSLGDEQFF. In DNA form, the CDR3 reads TGTGCCAGCAGCTTAGGCGATGAGCAGTTCTTC.